These 5 T cell receptor beta chains came from one sample sequenced in a study of blood T cell repertoires in COVID-19. Produced via immunoSEQ multiplex PCR; TCRdb's table is partial and in-frame only. The table has hundreds of thousands of clones, over 75% seen once. The source material was PBMCs or T cells enriched from blood (not recorded which). The receptors here all came from a woman aged 25 to 39 who had recovered from COVID-19.

The chain links TRBV19 to TRBJ2-5, with 7 bases lining up with TRBD1. The CDR3 totals 17 residues. In germline, CDR1 is LNHDA, CDR2 SQIVND (reference sequence). With V trimmed by 0 bases and J by 5 bases, 12 bases remained unmatched. The CDR3 sequence: CASSIDGNRGLWETQYF. The CDR3 region has the DNA TGTGCCAGTAGTATAGACGGCAACAGGGGTTTGTGGGAGACCCAGTACTTC.

This clone was detected only a few times. This chain links TRBV2 with TRBJ1-1, with TRBD1 matching over 9 bases. With 4 bases clipped from V and 1 base from J, the junction kept 7 bases outside the gene matches. The germline gives CDR1 SNHLY, CDR2 FYNNEI. The CDR3 has 16 residues. CDR3 bases: TGTGCCAGCAGTGGGGACAGGGCAGCACCGAACACTGAAGCTTTCTTT. Its protein product is CASSGDRAAPNTEAFF.

This rearrangement joins TRBV24-1 to TRBJ2-1; D gene unclear. The CDR3 is made up of 12 amino acids. Per germline, CDR1 KGHDR and CDR2 SFDVKD. With 2 bases removed from V and 4 bases from J, the gap between germline ends came to 2 bases. CDR3 DNA: TGTGCCACCAGTGATTCTTACAATGAGCAGTTCTTC. Translation: CATSDSYNEQFF.

The chain recombines TRBV10-3 with TRBJ1-5; D gene ambiguous. The CDR3 totals 13 residues. Trimming cost V 3 bases and J 4 bases, with 7 bases left between them. The V gene's germline CDR1 is ENHRY and CDR2 SYGVKD. The chain's CDR3 is CAISDFPNQPQHF. The CDR3 bases are TGTGCCATCAGTGATTTTCCGAATCAGCCCCAGCATTTT.

V is TRBV23-1 and J is TRBJ2-1; TRBD1 agrees at 8 bases. TRBV23-1 is an ORF, with its function uncertain. The V gene end was trimmed by 3 bases and the J gene end by 5 bases; junction bases not matched to a gene: 9. The CDR3 length is 16 residues. The CDR3 nucleotides read TGCGCCAGCAGTCAGGAACAGGGGGGTGGGGACAATGAGCAGTTCTTC. The encoded protein is CASSQEQGGGDNEQFF.